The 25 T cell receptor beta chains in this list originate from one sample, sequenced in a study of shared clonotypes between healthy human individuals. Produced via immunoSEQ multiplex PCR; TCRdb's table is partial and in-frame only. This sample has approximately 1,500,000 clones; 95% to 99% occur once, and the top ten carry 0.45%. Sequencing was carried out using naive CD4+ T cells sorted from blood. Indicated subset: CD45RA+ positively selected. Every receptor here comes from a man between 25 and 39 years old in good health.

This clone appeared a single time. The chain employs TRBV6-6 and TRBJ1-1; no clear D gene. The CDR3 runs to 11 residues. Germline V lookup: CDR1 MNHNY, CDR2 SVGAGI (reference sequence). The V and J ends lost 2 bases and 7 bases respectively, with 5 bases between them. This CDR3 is CASSYMGEAFF. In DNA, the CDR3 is TGTGCCAGCAGTTACATGGGTGAAGCTTTCTTT.

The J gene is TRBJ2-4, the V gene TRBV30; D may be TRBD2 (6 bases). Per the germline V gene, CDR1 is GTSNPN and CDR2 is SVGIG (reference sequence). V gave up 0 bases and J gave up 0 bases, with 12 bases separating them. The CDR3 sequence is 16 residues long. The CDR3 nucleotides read TGTGCCTGGAGTGTACACGGGAGTCGAGCCAAAAACATTCAGTACTTC. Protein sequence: CAWSVHGSRAKNIQYF.

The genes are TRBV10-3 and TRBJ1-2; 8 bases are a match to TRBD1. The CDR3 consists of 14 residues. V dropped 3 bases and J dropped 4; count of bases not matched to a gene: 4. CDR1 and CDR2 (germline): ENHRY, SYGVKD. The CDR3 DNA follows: TGTGCCATCAGTGAAGGACAGGGATCCTATGGCTACACCTTC. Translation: CAISEGQGSYGYTF.

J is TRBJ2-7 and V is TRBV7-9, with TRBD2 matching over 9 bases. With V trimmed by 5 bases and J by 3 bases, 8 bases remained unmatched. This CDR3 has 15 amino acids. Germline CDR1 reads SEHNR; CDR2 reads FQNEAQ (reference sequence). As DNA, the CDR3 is TGTGCCAGCAGCCCTAAGCGGGAGGCAAACTACGAGCAGTACTTC. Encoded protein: CASSPKREANYEQYF. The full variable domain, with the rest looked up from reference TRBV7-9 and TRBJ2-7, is DTGVSQNPRHKITKRGQNVTFRCDPISEHNRLYWYRQTLGQGPEFLTYFQNEAQLEKSRLLSDRFSAERPKGSFSTLEIQRTEQGDSAMYLCASSPKREANYEQYFGPGTRLTVT.

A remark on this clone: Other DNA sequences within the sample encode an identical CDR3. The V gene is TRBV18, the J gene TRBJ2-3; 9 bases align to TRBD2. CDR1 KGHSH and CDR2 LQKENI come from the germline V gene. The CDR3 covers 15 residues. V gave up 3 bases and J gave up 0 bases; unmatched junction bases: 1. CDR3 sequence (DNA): TGTGCCAGCTCACCGACTAGCGGCAGCACAGATACGCAGTATTTT. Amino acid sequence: CASSPTSGSTDTQYF. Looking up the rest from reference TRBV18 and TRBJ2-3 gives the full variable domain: NAGVMQNPRHLVRRRGQEARLRCSPMKGHSHVYWYRQLPEEGLKFMVYLQKENIIDESGMPKERFSAEFPKEGPSILRIQQVVRGDSAAYFCASSPTSGSTDTQYFGPGTRLTVL.

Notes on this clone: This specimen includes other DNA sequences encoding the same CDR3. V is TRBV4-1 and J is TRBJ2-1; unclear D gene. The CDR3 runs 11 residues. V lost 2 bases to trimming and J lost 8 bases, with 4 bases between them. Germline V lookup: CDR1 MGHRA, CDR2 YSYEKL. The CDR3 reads CASSQRDEQFF. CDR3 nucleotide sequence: TGCGCCAGCAGCCAAAGAGATGAGCAGTTCTTC.

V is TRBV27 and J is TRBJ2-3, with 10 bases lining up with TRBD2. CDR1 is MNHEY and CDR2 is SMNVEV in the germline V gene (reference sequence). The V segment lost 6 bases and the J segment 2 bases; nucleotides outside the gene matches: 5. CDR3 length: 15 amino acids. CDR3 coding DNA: TGTGCCAGCAGCGGACTAGCGGACTTCACAGATACGCAGTATTTT. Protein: CASSGLADFTDTQYF.

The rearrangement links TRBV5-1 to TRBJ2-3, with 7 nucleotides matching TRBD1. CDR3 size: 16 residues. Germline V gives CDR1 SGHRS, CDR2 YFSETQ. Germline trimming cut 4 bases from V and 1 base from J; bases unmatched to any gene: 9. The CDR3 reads CASSLKGAIGTDTQYF. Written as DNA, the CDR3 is TGCGCCAGCAGCCTGAAGGGGGCGATCGGCACAGATACGCAGTATTTT. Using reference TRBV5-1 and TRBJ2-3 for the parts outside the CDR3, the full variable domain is KAGVTQTPRYLIKTRGQQVTLSCSPISGHRSVSWYQQTPGQGLQFLFEYFSETQRNKGNFPGRFSGRQFSNSRSEMNVSTLELGDSALYLCASSLKGAIGTDTQYFGPGTRLTVL.

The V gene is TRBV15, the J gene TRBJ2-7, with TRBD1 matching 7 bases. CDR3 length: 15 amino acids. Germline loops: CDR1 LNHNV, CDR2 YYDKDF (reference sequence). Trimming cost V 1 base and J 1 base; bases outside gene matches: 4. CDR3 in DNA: TGTGCCACCAGCAGAGGGACAGGCGCATCCTACGAGCAGTACTTC. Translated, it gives CATSRGTGASYEQYF.

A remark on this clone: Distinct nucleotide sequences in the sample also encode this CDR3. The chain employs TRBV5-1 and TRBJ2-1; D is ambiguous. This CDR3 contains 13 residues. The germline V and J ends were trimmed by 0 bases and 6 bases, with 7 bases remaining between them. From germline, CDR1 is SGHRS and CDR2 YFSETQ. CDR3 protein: CASSLGPGNEQFF. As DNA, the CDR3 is TGCGCCAGCAGCTTGGGGCCGGGCAATGAGCAGTTCTTC.

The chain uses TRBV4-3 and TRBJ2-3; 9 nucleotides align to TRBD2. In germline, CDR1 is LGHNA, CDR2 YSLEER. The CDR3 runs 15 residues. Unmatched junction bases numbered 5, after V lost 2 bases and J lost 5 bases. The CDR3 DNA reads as TGCGCCAGCAGCCAATATAGCGGGAGTCGAGATACGCAGTATTTT. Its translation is CASSQYSGSRDTQYF.

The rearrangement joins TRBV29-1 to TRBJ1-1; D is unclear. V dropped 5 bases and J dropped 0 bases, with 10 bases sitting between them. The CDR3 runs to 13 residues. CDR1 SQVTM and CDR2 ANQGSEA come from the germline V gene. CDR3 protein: CSVSGTMNTEAFF. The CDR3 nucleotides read TGCAGCGTTTCAGGAACCATGAACACTGAAGCTTTCTTT.

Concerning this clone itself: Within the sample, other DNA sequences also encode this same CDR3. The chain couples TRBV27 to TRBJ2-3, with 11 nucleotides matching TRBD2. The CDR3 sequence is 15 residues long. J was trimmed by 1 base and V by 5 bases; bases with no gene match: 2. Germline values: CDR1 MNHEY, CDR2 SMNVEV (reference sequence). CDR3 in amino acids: CASSLSGRGTDTQYF. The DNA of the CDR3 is TGTGCCAGCAGTCTTAGCGGGAGGGGCACAGATACGCAGTATTTT.

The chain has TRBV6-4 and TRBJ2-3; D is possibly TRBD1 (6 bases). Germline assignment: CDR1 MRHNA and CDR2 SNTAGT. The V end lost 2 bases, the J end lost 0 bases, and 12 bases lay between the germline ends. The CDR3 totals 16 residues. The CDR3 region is CASSDGGGRSTDTQYF. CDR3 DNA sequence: TGTGCCAGCAGTGACGGGGGCGGGCGGAGCACAGATACGCAGTATTTT.

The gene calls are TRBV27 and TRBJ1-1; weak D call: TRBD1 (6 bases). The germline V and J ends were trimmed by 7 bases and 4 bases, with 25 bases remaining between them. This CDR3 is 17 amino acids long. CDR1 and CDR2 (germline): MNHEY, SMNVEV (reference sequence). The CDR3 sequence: CASKTTGVNLGSTEAFF. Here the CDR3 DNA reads TGTGCCAGCAAAACGACAGGTGTTAATTTAGGATCCACTGAAGCTTTCTTT.

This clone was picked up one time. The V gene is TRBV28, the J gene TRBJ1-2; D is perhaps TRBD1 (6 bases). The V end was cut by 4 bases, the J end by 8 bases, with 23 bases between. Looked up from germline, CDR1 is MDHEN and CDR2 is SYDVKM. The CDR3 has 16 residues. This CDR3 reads CASSSNPKDRRYGYTF. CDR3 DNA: TGTGCCAGCAGTTCCAACCCAAAGGACAGACGGTACGGCTACACCTTC.

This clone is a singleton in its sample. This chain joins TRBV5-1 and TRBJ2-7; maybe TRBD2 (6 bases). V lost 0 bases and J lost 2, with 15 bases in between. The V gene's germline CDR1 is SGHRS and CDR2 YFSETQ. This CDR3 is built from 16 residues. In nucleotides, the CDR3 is TGCGCCAGCAGCTTGGCCTCTCGTGGAGGGGCCTACGAGCAGTACTTC. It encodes CASSLASRGGAYEQYF.

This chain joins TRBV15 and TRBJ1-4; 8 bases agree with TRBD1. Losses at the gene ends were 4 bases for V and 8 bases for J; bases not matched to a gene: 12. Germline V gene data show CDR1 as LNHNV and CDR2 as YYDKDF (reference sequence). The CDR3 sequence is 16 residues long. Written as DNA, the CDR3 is TGTGCCACCAGCACTTTGTCCGGACAGGGTGTCGAAAAACTGTTTTTT. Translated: CATSTLSGQGVEKLFF.

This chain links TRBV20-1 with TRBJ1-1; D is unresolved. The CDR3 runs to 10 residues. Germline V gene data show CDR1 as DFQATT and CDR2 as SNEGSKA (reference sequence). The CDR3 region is CKAENTEAFF. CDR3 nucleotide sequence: TGCAAAGCAGAGAACACTGAAGCTTTCTTT.

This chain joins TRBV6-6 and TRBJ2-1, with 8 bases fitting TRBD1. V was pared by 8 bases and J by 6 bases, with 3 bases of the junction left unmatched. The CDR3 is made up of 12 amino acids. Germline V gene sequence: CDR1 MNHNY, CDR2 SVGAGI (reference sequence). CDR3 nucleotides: TGTGCCAGCTCCGGGACAGGCAATGAGCAGTTCTTC. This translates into CASSGTGNEQFF.

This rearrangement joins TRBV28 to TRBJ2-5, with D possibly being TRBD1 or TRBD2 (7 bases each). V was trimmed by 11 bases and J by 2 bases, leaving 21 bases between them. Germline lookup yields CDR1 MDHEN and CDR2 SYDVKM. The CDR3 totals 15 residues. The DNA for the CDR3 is TGTGCCGGTATGAGACAGGGAGGGAGTCAAGAGACCCAGTACTTC. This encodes CAGMRQGGSQETQYF.

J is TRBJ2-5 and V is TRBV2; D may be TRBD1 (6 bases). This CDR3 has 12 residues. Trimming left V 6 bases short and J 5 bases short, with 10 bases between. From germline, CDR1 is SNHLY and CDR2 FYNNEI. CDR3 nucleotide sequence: TGTGCCAGCAGGACAGGTGTGGAGACCCAGTACTTC. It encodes CASRTGVETQYF.

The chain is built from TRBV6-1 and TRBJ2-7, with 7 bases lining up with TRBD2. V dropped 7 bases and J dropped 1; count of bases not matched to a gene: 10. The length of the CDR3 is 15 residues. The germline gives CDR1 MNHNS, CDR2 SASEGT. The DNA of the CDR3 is TGTGCCAGCACCGAACTAGCGCTAACTTCCTACGAGCAGTACTTC. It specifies CASTELALTSYEQYF.

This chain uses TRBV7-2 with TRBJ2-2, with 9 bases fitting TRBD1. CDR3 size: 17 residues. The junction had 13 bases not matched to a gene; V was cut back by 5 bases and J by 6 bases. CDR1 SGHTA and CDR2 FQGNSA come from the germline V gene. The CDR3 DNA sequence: TGTGCCAGCAGCCCGAAGGGGACAGGGATATCCGCCGGGGAGCTGTTTTTT. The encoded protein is CASSPKGTGISAGELFF.

CDR3 amino acids: CASSPGSSYEQYF. In DNA form, the CDR3 reads TGTGCCAGCAGTCCGGGGTCTTCCTACGAGCAGTACTTC. V is TRBV2 and J is TRBJ2-7, with D perhaps matching TRBD2 (5 bases). V lost 5 bases and J 1 base, leaving 9 bases between the germline ends. The length of the CDR3 is 13 residues. The germline CDR1 and CDR2 sequences are SNHLY and FYNNEI.